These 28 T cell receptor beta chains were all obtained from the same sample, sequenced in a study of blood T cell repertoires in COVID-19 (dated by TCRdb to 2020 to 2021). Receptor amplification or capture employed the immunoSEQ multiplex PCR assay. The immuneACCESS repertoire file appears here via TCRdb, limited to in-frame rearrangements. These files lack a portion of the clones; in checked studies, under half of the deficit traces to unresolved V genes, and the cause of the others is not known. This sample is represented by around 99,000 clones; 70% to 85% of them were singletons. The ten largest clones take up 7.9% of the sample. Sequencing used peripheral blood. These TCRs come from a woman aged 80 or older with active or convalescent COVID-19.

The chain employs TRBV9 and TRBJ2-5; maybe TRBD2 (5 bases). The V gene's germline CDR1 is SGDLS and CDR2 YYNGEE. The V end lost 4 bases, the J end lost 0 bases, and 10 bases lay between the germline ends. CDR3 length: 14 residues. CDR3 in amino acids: CASSPDSYQETQYF. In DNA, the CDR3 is TGTGCCAGCAGCCCGGACTCTTACCAAGAGACCCAGTACTTC.

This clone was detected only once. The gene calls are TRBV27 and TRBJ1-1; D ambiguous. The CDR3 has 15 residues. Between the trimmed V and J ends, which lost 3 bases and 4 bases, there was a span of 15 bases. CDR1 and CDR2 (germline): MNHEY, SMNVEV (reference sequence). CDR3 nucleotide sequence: TGTGCCAGCAGTTTCCCCCCGGTGGGGAGCACTGAAGCTTTCTTT. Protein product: CASSFPPVGSTEAFF.

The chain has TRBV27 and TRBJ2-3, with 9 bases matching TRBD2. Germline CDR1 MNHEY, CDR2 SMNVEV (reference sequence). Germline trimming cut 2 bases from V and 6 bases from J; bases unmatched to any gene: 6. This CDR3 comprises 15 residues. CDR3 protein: CASSLMGGRADTQYF. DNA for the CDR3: TGTGCCAGCAGTTTAATGGGCGGGAGGGCCGATACGCAGTATTTT.

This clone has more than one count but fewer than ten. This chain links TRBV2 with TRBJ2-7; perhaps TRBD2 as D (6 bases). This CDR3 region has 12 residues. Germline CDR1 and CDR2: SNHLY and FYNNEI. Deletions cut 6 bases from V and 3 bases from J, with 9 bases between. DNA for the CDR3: TGTGCCAGCAGGCAGGGAGGCTACGAGCAGTACTTC. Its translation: CASRQGGYEQYF.

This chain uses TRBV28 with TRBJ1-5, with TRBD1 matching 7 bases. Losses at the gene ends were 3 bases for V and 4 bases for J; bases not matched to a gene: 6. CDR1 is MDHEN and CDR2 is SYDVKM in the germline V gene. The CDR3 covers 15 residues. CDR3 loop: CASSFNRGRNQPQHF. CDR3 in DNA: TGTGCCAGCAGTTTTAACAGGGGTCGAAATCAGCCCCAGCATTTT. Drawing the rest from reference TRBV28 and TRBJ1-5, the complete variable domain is DVKVTQSSRYLVKRTGEKVFLECVQDMDHENMFWYRQDPGLGLRLIYFSYDVKMKEKGDIPEGYSVSREKKERFSLILESASTNQTSMYLCASSFNRGRNQPQHFGDGTRLSIL.

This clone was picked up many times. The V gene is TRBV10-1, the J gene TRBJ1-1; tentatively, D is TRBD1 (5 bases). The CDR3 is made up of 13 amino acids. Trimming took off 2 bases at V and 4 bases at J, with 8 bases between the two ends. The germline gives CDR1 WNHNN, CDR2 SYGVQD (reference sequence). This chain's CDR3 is CASSESRATEAFF. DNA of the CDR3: TGCGCCAGCAGTGAGAGCAGGGCCACTGAAGCTTTCTTT.

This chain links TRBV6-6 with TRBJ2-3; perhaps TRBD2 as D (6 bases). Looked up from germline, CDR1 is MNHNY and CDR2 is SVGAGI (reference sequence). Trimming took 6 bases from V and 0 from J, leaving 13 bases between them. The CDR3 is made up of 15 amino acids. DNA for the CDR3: TGTGCCAGCAGAAACCTAGCGTCCAGCACAGATACGCAGTATTTT. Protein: CASRNLASSTDTQYF.

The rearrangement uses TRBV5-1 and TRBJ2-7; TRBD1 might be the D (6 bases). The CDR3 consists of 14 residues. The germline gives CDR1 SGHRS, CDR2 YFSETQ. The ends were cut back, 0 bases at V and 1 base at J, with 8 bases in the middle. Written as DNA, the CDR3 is TGCGCCAGCAGCTTGGGGGGGCGGTCCTACGAGCAGTACTTC. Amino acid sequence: CASSLGGRSYEQYF.

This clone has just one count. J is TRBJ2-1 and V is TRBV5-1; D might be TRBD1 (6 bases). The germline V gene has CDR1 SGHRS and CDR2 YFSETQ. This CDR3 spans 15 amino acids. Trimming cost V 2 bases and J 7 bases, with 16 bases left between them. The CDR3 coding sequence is TGCGCCAGCAGCTTACCAGACAGGATAGGAAATGAGCAGTTCTTC. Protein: CASSLPDRIGNEQFF. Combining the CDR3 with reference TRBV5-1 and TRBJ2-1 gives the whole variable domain KAGVTQTPRYLIKTRGQQVTLSCSPISGHRSVSWYQQTPGQGLQFLFEYFSETQRNKGNFPGRFSGRQFSNSRSEMNVSTLELGDSALYLCASSLPDRIGNEQFFGPGTRLTVL.

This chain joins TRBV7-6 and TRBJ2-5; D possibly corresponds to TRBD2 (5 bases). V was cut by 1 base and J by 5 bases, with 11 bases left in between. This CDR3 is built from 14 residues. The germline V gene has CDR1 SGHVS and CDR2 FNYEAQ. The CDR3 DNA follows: TGTGCCAGCAGCTTAGGTGCCGGGATCGAGACCCAGTACTTC. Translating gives CASSLGAGIETQYF. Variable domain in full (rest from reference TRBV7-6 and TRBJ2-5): GAGVSQSPRYKVTKRGQDVALRCDPISGHVSLYWYRQALGQGPEFLTYFNYEAQQDKSGLPNDRFSAERPEGSISTLTIQRTEQRDSAMYRCASSLGAGIETQYFGPGTRLLVL.

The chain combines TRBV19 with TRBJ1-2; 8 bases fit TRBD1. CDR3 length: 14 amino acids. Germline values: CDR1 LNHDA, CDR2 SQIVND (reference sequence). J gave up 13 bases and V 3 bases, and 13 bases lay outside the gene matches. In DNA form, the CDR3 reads TGTGCCAGTAGTATCGCGGGGACAGGTTGGTTCGGCACCTTC. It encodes CASSIAGTGWFGTF.

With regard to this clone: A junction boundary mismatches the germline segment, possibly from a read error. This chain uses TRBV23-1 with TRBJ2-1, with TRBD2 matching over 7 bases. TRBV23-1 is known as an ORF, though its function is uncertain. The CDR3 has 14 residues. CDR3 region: CASSQSGLTNQQFF. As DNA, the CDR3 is TGCGCCAGCAGTCAATCGGGACTAACCAATCAGCAGTTCTTC.

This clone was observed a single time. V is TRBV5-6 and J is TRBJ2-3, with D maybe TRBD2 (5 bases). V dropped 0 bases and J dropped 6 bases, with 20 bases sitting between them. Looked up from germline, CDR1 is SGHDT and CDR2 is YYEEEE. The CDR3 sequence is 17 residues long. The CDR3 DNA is TGTGCCAGCAGCTTGGTAGTTTCGGACTCTTATGGGGATACGCAGTATTTT. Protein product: CASSLVVSDSYGDTQYF.

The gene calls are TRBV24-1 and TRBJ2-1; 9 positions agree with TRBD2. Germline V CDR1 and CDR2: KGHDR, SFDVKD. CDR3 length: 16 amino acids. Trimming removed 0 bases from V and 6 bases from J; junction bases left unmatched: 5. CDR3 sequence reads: CATSDLAGTSRNEQFF. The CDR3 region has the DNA TGTGCCACCAGTGATTTGGCCGGGACTAGCCGCAATGAGCAGTTCTTC.

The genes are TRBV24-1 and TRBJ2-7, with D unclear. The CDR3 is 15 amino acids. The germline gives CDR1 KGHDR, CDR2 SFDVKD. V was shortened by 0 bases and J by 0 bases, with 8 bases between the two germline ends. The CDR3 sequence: CATSDLPVYSYEQYF. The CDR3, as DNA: TGTGCCACCAGTGATTTGCCGGTGTACTCCTACGAGCAGTACTTC.

The CDR3 nucleotides are TGTGCCAGCAGACAGGGGCGAACTGAAGCTTTCTTT. This gives the protein CASRQGRTEAFF. This rearrangement joins TRBV27 to TRBJ1-1, with 7 positions matching TRBD1. V lost 6 bases, J lost 5 bases, and 3 bases stayed unmatched. The CDR3 contains 12 residues. Germline V gene data show CDR1 as MNHEY and CDR2 as SMNVEV (reference sequence).

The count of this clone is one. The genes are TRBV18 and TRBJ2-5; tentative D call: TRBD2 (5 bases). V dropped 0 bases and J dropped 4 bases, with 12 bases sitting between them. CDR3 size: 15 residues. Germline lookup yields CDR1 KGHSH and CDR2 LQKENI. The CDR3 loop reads CASSPPMGAGETQYF. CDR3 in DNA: TGTGCCAGCTCACCACCGATGGGCGCGGGAGAGACCCAGTACTTC.

CDR3 coding DNA: TGTGCCACCAGCAGAGATCCGACAGACCCCTACGAGCAGTACTTC. Amino acid sequence: CATSRDPTDPYEQYF. V gene TRBV15 combines with J gene TRBJ2-7, with D possibly TRBD1 on 5 matching bases. Trimming took 0 bases from V and 2 from J, leaving 11 bases between them. CDR1 LNHNV and CDR2 YYDKDF come from the germline V gene (reference sequence). This CDR3 has 15 amino acids.

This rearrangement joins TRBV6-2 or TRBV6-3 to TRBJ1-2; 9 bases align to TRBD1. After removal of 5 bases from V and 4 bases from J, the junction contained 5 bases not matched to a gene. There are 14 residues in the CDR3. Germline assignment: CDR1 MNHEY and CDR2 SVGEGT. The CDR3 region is CASSSRGQGYGYTF. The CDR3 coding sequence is TGTGCCAGCAGTAGCAGGGGACAGGGCTATGGCTACACCTTC.

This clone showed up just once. CDR3 loop: CASSLQLANNEQFF. The CDR3 DNA reads as TGTGCCAGCAGCTTACAACTAGCGAACAATGAGCAGTTCTTC. This chain joins TRBV7-2 and TRBJ2-1; TRBD2 matches 7 bases. This CDR3 contains 14 residues. The V gene end was trimmed by 2 bases and the J gene end by 5 bases; junction bases not matched to a gene: 3. Germline V lookup: CDR1 SGHTA, CDR2 FQGNSA.

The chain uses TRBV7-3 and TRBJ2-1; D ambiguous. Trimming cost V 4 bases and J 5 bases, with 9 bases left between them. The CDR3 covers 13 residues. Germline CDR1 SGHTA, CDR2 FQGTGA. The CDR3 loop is CASSSGSNNEQFF. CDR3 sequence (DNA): TGTGCCAGCAGCTCCGGGTCAAACAATGAGCAGTTCTTC.

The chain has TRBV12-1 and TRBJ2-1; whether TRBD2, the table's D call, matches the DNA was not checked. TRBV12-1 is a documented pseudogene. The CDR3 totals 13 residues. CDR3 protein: CASSRRERDEQFF. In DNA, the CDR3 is TGTGCCAGCAGCAGGCGGGAGCGGGATGAGCAGTTCTTC.

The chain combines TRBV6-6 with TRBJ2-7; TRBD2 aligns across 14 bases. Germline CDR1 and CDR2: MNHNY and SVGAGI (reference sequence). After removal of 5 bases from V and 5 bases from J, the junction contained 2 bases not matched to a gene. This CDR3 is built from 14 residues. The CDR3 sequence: CASSLTSGRDEQYF. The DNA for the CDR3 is TGTGCCAGCAGTCTGACTAGCGGGAGGGACGAGCAGTACTTC.

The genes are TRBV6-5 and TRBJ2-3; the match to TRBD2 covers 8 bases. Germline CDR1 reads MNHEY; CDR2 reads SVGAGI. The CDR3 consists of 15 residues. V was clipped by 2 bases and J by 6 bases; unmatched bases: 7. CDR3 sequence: CASSYLSGSYDTQYF. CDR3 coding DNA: TGTGCCAGCAGTTACCTCAGCGGGAGTTACGATACGCAGTATTTT.

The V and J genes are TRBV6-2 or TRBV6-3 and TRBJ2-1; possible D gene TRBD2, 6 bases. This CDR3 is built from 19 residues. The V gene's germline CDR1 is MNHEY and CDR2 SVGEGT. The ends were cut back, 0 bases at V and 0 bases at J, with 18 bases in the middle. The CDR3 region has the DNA TGTGCCAGCAGTTACTCGACTTGGCGGGAAGTCCCCTCCTACAATGAGCAGTTCTTC. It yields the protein CASSYSTWREVPSYNEQFF.

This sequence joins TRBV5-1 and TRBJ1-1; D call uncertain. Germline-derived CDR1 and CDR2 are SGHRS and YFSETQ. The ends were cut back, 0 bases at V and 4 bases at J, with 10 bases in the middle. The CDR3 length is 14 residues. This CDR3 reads CASSLGLGSTEAFF. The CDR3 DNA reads TGCGCCAGCAGCTTGGGTCTTGGGAGCACTGAAGCTTTCTTT.

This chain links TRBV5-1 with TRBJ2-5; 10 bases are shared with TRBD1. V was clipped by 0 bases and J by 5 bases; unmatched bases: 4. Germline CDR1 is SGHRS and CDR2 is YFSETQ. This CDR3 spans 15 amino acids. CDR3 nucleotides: TGCGCCAGCAGCTTGGGACAGGGGGCCCGGGAGACCCAGTACTTC. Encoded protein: CASSLGQGARETQYF.

The CDR3 loop reads CASRRNGPGANVLTF. The CDR3 nucleotides are TGTGCCAGCAGACGAAACGGTCCTGGGGCCAACGTCCTGACTTTC. The V call is TRBV6-5, the J call TRBJ2-6, with D hard to call. V was pared by 6 bases and J by 2 bases, with 11 bases between. The CDR3 is 15 residues long. Germline V gene lookup returns CDR1 MNHEY and CDR2 SVGAGI.